This TCR beta chain was recovered during a study of T cell clones after liver transplantation. Overall study context: TCRbeta sequencing after a pre-transplant mixed lymphocyte reaction identified graft-donor-reactive clones, later tracked in post-transplant blood. Without induction therapy, subjects received standard immunosuppression until 12-24 months post-transplant.

The sample holds a few counts of this clone. Sorting of unstimulated PBMCs yielded separate CD3+CD4+ and CD3+CD8+ fractions. The J segment lost 7 bases and the V segment lost 0 bases, leaving 6 bases of the junction unmatched. Germline V gives CDR1 LGHNA, CDR2 YSLEER. The CDR3 covers 14 residues. The data were produced by immunoSEQ multiplex PCR, yet TCRdb's version contains in-frame clones alone and is incomplete. Of tens of thousands of clones in the sample, roughly 82% were seen once. The specimen was CD4+ T cells from blood, collected around 42 months after liver transplant. The chain is built from TRBV4-3 and TRBJ2-7, with TRBD2 identical over 7 bases. This TCR came from a human patient who received a liver transplant. Some T cells may have come from the graft donor. Here the CDR3 DNA reads TGCGCCAGCAGCCAAGATCACTGGGGGGGGGAGCAGTACTTC. It is translated as CASSQDHWGGEQYF.